Shown below are 25 T cell receptor beta chains from a single sample sequenced in a study of high-grade serous ovarian cancer treatment subgroups (dated by TCRdb to the early 2020s). The library was produced with the immunoSEQ multiplex PCR assay. Sourced from immuneACCESS, this table was stored by TCRdb with only in-frame sequences that have V and J called. A share of the clones is absent; for the studies checked, an unresolved V gene accounts for under half, and the remainder has no known explanation. This sample holds about 2,800 clones; approximately 70% were observed only once. The ten largest account for about 5.3% of the sample. Tumor samples were obtained before definitive surgery or chemotherapy. Sequencing was carried out using tumor tissue. These receptors all stem from a human donor with high-grade serous ovarian cancer.

This CDR3 reads CASSLNRDYTEAFF. CDR3 coding DNA: TGTGCCAGCAGCTTGAACAGGGATTACACTGAAGCTTTCTTT. The chain joins TRBV5-6 to TRBJ1-1; a possible D gene is TRBD1 (6 bases). Germline CDR1 and CDR2: SGHDT and YYEEEE. CDR3 size: 14 residues. V gave up 1 base and J gave up 3 bases, with 10 bases separating them.

V usage is TRBV7-8 and J usage is TRBJ1-5; perhaps TRBD1 as D (6 bases). Germline CDR1 SGHVS, CDR2 FQNEAQ. The CDR3 consists of 13 residues. Trimming removed 7 bases at V and 5 bases at J, with 12 bases between. The chain's CDR3 is CASTSRGDQPQHF. CDR3 in DNA: TGTGCCAGCACCTCGAGGGGGGATCAGCCCCAGCATTTT.

The V call is TRBV5-4, the J call TRBJ2-1; TRBD2 matches 8 bases. The CDR3 is 15 amino acids. With V trimmed by 2 bases and J by 8 bases, 9 bases remained unmatched. In germline, CDR1 is SGHNT, CDR2 YYREEE (reference sequence). The CDR3 sequence is CASSFSGGLSDEQFF. CDR3 nucleotide sequence: TGTGCCAGCAGCTTTTCGGGGGGGCTGTCGGATGAGCAGTTCTTC.

The genes are TRBV7-2 and TRBJ2-3; D is ambiguous. The CDR3 runs to 12 residues. Germline V CDR1 and CDR2: SGHTA, FQGNSA. The V and J ends lost 2 bases and 4 bases respectively, with 4 bases between them. The CDR3 loop is CASSLTADTQYF. The CDR3 nucleotides read TGTGCCAGCAGCTTAACGGCAGATACGCAGTATTTT. Supplemented by reference TRBV7-2 and TRBJ2-3, the full variable domain reads GAGVSQSPSNKVTEKGKDVELRCDPISGHTALYWYRQSLGQGLEFLIYFQGNSAPDKSGLPSDRFSAERTGGSVSTLTIQRTQQEDSAVYLCASSLTADTQYFGPGTRLTVL.

The chain is built from TRBV7-2 and TRBJ1-3; perhaps TRBD1 as D (5 bases). V shed 1 base and J shed 0 bases, with 10 bases lying between them. The CDR3 contains 16 residues. Looked up from germline, CDR1 is SGHTA and CDR2 is FQGNSA. CDR3 DNA: TGTGCCAGCAGCTTAGTGGCAGGGAACTCTGGAAACACCATATATTTT. Its protein is CASSLVAGNSGNTIYF.

This clone was detected once. J is TRBJ2-3 and V is TRBV6-5, with 7 bases identical to TRBD1. Looked up from germline, CDR1 is MNHEY and CDR2 is SVGAGI. The J segment lost 2 bases and the V segment lost 5 bases, leaving 7 bases of the junction unmatched. This CDR3 is 15 amino acids long. CDR3 in DNA: TGTGCCAGCAGTGCAAGACAGGGAGCCACAGATACGCAGTATTTT. Translated, it gives CASSARQGATDTQYF.

This chain connects TRBV7-9 to TRBJ2-3, with no clear D. The CDR3 spans 13 residues. Germline V gene data show CDR1 as SEHNR and CDR2 as FQNEAQ (reference sequence). V lost 4 bases and J 4 bases, leaving 9 bases between the germline ends. The CDR3 sequence is CASSSPTPDTQYF. The CDR3 bases are TGTGCCAGCAGCTCGCCTACTCCAGATACGCAGTATTTT.

As for this clone: Additional DNA sequences in this sample encode the identical CDR3. The chain has TRBV2 and TRBJ1-5; D call uncertain. With 3 bases removed from V and 2 bases from J, the gap between germline ends came to 11 bases. CDR3 length: 15 amino acids. Germline lookup yields CDR1 SNHLY and CDR2 FYNNEI. CDR3 coding DNA: TGTGCCAGCAGTGAGCACGGTGTGGGCAATCAGCCCCAGCATTTT. It specifies CASSEHGVGNQPQHF.

This rearrangement joins TRBV20-1 to TRBJ1-1, with D unclear. The CDR3 extends over 11 amino acids. Looked up from germline, CDR1 is DFQATT and CDR2 is SNEGSKA (reference sequence). Trimming stripped 4 bases from V and 6 bases from J, with 9 bases between. Here the CDR3 DNA reads TGCAGTGCTATAAGAGTCCCTGAAGCTTTCTTT. Translation gives CSAIRVPEAFF.

The rearrangement links TRBV5-1 to TRBJ2-2; D call uncertain. Trimming pared 0 bases from V and 6 bases from J, leaving 6 bases between. The CDR3 extends over 13 amino acids. From germline, CDR1 is SGHRS and CDR2 YFSETQ. Here the CDR3 reads CASSLGRAGELFF. The CDR3, as DNA: TGCGCCAGCAGCTTGGGTCGGGCCGGGGAGCTGTTTTTT.

This clone is judged hyperexpanded (1% or more). The J gene is TRBJ1-1, the V gene TRBV15, with D unresolved. This CDR3 comprises 14 residues. Trimming took 0 bases from V and 1 from J, leaving 6 bases between them. Germline CDR1 is LNHNV and CDR2 is YYDKDF (reference sequence). In nucleotides, the CDR3 is TGTGCCACCAGCAGAGATGCGGAGAACACTGAAGCTTTCTTT. Amino acids: CATSRDAENTEAFF.

This chain connects TRBV7-9 to TRBJ2-5; D gene unclear. CDR1 and CDR2 (germline): SEHNR, FQNEAQ (reference sequence). V gave up 5 bases and J gave up 5 bases, with 12 bases separating them. The CDR3 is 13 residues long. CDR3 nucleotides: TGTGCCAGCAGCCTCGAACGTTGGGAGACCCAGTACTTC. This codes for CASSLERWETQYF.

This chain joins TRBV11-2 and TRBJ2-7; tentative D call: TRBD1 (5 bases). Germline CDR1 is SGHAT and CDR2 is FQNNGV. The ends were cut back, 3 bases at V and 0 bases at J, with 6 bases in the middle. The CDR3 totals 13 residues. The CDR3 DNA sequence: TGTGCCAGCAGCTTGGACATCTCCTACGAGCAGTACTTC. Protein sequence: CASSLDISYEQYF. Complete variable domain (other parts from reference TRBV11-2 and TRBJ2-7): EAGVAQSPRYKIIEKRQSVAFWCNPISGHATLYWYQQILGQGPKLLIQFQNNGVVDDSQLPKDRFSAERLKGVDSTLKIQPAKLEDSAVYLCASSLDISYEQYFGPGTRLTVT.

The genes are TRBV6-1 and TRBJ2-4; D gene uncertain. The germline CDR1 and CDR2 sequences are MNHNS and SASEGT. This CDR3 contains 12 residues. With 10 bases removed from V and 7 bases from J, the gap between germline ends came to 14 bases. CDR3: CATTDEDNIQYF. The CDR3 bases are TGTGCCACCACGGACGAAGACAACATTCAGTACTTC.

The chain couples TRBV5-1 to TRBJ2-7; D is tentatively TRBD1 or TRBD2 (5 bases each). The CDR3 spans 15 residues. V lost 0 bases, J lost 4 bases, and 14 bases lay in between. Germline V gene lookup returns CDR1 SGHRS and CDR2 YFSETQ. Here the CDR3 reads CASSLGEGPPYEQYF. Written as DNA, the CDR3 is TGCGCCAGCAGCTTGGGAGAGGGGCCCCCTTACGAGCAGTACTTC.

The gene calls are TRBV19 and TRBJ1-2; D is undetermined. Per germline, CDR1 LNHDA and CDR2 SQIVND (reference sequence). The CDR3 is 15 residues long. The germline V and J ends were trimmed by 4 bases and 0 bases, with 12 bases remaining between them. The CDR3 here is CASSSPGTANYGYTF. Written as DNA, the CDR3 is TGTGCCAGTAGTAGCCCTGGAACAGCTAACTATGGCTACACCTTC.

This chain uses TRBV6-1 with TRBJ1-2; D not certain. The germline gives CDR1 MNHNS, CDR2 SASEGT. This CDR3 contains 14 residues. Trimming left V 5 bases short and J 2 bases short, with 12 bases between. CDR3 DNA sequence: TGTGCCAGCAGTCCAGGTGCGGGGAACTATGGCTACACCTTC. Its protein is CASSPGAGNYGYTF.

V usage is TRBV28 and J usage is TRBJ2-5, with D perhaps TRBD1 (6 bases). The CDR3 is 14 amino acids. Trimming removed 6 bases from V and 5 bases from J, with 16 bases in between. CDR1 and CDR2 (germline): MDHEN, SYDVKM. Written as DNA, the CDR3 is TGTGCCAGCAGCCGAAGGTCAGGGGTCGAGACCCAGTACTTC. Protein sequence: CASSRRSGVETQYF.

The chain combines TRBV29-1 with TRBJ2-7, with a tentative D call TRBD1 (5 bases). Germline-derived CDR1 and CDR2 are SQVTM and ANQGSEA. Trimming cost V 5 bases and J 4 bases, with 12 bases left between them. The CDR3 totals 12 residues. The CDR3 is CSVYQGIYEQYF. The CDR3 DNA reads TGCAGCGTTTACCAGGGTATTTACGAGCAGTACTTC.

The chain uses TRBV21-1 and TRBJ1-5; the table's D gene call, TRBD1, was not cross checked with the DNA. TRBV21-1 is reported as a pseudogene. The CDR3 has 14 residues. Here the CDR3 reads CAETGRGGNQPQHF. The CDR3 DNA sequence: TGCGCGGAAACGGGCAGGGGCGGCAATCAGCCCCAGCATTTT.

CDR3 nucleotide sequence: TGTGCCAGCAGTGAAGGGCCGTCCACAGATACGCAGTATTTT. The encoded protein is CASSEGPSTDTQYF. The chain recombines TRBV2 with TRBJ2-3; D unresolved. The germline V and J ends were trimmed by 1 base and 2 bases, with 7 bases remaining between them. The CDR3 runs to 14 residues. Germline V CDR1 and CDR2: SNHLY, FYNNEI.

This clone has only a few counts. This chain links TRBV9 with TRBJ1-1; D call uncertain. Germline CDR1 SGDLS, CDR2 YYNGEE. The CDR3 is 13 amino acids. Between the trimmed V and J ends, which lost 0 bases and 4 bases, there was a span of 7 bases. The CDR3, as DNA: TGTGCCAGCAGCGTAGTGTCCGGCACTGAAGCTTTCTTT. Protein sequence: CASSVVSGTEAFF.

This clone has only a few counts. The J gene is TRBJ1-2, the V gene TRBV27; D may be TRBD1 (5 bases). The CDR3 extends over 13 amino acids. V was shortened by 2 bases and J by 8 bases, with 12 bases between the two germline ends. The germline V gene has CDR1 MNHEY and CDR2 SMNVEV (reference sequence). The CDR3 region has the DNA TGTGCCAGCAGTTTACGGGGGGAGGGAGGCTACACCTTC. It specifies CASSLRGEGGYTF.

This clone is labeled large. V usage is TRBV10-2 and J usage is TRBJ2-7; D may be TRBD2 (5 bases). Germline CDR1 is WSHSY and CDR2 is SAAADI. Between the trimmed V and J ends, which lost 4 bases and 2 bases, there was a span of 9 bases. The CDR3 covers 13 residues. This CDR3 reads CASSVGGPYEQYF. The DNA of the CDR3 is TGCGCCAGCAGTGTTGGCGGGCCCTACGAGCAGTACTTC.

CDR3 sequence reads: CASSLTGPYSNQPQHF. CDR3 in DNA: TGCGCCAGCAGCTTGACAGGGCCGTATAGCAATCAGCCCCAGCATTTT. This chain joins TRBV5-1 and TRBJ1-5, with a weak D call TRBD1 (6 bases). Trimming pared 1 base from V and 0 bases from J, leaving 11 bases between. The CDR3 loop spans 16 amino acids. The germline CDR1 and CDR2 sequences are SGHRS and YFSETQ.